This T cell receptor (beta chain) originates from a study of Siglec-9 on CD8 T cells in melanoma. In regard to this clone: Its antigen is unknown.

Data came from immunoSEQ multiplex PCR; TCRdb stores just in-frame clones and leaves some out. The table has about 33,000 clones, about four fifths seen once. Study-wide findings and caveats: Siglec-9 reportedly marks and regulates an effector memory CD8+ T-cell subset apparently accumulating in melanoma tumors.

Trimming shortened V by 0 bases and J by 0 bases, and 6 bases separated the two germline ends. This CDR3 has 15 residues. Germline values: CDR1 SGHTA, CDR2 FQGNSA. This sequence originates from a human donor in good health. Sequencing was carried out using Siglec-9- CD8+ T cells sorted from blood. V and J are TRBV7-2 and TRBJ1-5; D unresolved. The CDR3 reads CASSLALYSNQPQHF. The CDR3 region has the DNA TGTGCCAGCAGCTTAGCCTTATATAGCAATCAGCCCCAGCATTTT.